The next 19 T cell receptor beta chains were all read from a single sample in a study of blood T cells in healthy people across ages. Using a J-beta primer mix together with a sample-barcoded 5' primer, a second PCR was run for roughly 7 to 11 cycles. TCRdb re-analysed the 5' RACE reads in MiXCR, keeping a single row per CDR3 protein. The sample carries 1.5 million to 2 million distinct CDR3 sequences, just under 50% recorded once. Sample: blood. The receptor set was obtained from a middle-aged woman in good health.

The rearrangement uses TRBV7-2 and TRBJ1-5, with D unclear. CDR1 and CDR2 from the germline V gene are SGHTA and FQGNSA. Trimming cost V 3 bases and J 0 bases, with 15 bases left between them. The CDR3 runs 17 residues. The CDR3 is CASSLGKSFYSNQPQHF. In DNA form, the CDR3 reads TGTGCCAGCAGCTTGGGGAAGAGTTTTTATAGCAATCAGCCCCAGCATTTT.

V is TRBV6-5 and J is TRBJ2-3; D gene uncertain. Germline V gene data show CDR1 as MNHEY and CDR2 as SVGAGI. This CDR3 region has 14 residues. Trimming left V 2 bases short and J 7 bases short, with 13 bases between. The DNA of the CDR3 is TGTGCCAGCAGTTACGAAGGTACCCGTAATACGCAGTATTTT. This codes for CASSYEGTRNTQYF.

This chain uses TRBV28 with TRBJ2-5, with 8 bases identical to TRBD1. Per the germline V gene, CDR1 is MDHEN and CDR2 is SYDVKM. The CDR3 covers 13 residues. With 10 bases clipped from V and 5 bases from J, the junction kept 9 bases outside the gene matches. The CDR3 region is CATNPGGLETQYF. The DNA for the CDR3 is TGTGCCACCAACCCAGGGGGCTTGGAGACCCAGTACTTC.

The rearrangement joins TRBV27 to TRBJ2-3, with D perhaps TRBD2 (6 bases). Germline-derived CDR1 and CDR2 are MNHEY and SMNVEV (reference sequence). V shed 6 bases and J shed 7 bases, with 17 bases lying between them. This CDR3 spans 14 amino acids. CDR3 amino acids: CASSLTGGVNTQYF. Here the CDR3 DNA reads TGTGCCAGCAGCCTAACCGGCGGGGTGAATACGCAGTATTTT.

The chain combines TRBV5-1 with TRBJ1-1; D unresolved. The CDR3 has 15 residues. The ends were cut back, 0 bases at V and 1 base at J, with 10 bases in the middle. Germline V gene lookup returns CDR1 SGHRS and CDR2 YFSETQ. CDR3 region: CASSLAPDQNTEAFF. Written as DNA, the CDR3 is TGCGCCAGCAGCTTGGCCCCTGACCAGAACACTGAAGCTTTCTTT.

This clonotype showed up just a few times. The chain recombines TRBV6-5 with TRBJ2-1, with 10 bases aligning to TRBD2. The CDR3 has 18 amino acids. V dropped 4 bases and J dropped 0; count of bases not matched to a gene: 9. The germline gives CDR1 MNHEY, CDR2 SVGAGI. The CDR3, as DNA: TGTGCCAGCAGTTCCACCAAGCTAGCGGGGGTCTCCTACAATGAGCAGTTCTTC. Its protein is CASSSTKLAGVSYNEQFF.

The CDR3 DNA reads TGCAGTGCTAGAGCGGCGTCCCCCACCTACAATGAGCAGTTCTTC. It specifies CSARAASPTYNEQFF. The gene calls are TRBV20-1 and TRBJ2-1; D gene unclear. Looked up from germline, CDR1 is DFQATT and CDR2 is SNEGSKA (reference sequence). CDR3 length: 15 amino acids. V was clipped by 1 base and J by 2 bases, with 12 bases between them.

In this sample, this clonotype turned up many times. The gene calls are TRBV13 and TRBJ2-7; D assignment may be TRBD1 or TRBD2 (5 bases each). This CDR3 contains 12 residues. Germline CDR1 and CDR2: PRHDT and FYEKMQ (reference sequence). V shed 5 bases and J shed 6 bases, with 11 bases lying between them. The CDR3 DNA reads TGTGCCAGCAGCCCTCGTGGGGGCGAGCAGTACTTC. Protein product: CASSPRGGEQYF.

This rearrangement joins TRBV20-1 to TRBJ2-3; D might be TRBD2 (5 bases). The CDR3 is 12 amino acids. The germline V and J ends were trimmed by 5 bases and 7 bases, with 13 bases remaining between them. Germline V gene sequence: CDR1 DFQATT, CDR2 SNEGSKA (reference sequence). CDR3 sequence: CSAVDSSNTQYF. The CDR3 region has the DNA TGCAGTGCTGTGGACTCGTCCAATACGCAGTATTTT.

CDR3 coding DNA: TGTGCCATCAGTGACCGTTACAGGGGGGAGACCCAGTACTTC. Translation: CAISDRYRGETQYF. The chain links TRBV10-3 to TRBJ2-5, with 8 bases fitting TRBD1. After removal of 3 bases from V and 5 bases from J, the junction contained 5 bases not matched to a gene. The germline V gene encodes CDR1 ENHRY and CDR2 SYGVKD. The CDR3 is made up of 14 amino acids.

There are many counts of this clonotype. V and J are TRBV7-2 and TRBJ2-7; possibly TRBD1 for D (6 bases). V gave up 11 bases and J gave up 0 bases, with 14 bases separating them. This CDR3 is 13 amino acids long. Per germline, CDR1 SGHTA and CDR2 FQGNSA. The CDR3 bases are TGTGCCGGGGGACATCCGACCTCCTACGAGCAGTACTTC. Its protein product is CAGGHPTSYEQYF.

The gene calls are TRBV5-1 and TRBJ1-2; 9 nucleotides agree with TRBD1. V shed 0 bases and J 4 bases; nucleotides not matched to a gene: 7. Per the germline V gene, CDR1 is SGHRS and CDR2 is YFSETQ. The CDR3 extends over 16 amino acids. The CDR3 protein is CASSLGTGTGTYGYTF. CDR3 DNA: TGCGCCAGCAGCTTGGGGACCGGGACAGGGACCTATGGCTACACCTTC.

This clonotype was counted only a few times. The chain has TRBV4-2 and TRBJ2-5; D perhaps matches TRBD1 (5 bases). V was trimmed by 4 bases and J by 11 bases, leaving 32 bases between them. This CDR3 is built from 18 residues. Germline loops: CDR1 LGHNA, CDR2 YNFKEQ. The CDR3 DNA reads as TGTGCCAGCAGCCCACATCGGTTCGAAACAGGACCCTACAATGAGCAGTACTTC. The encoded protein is CASSPHRFETGPYNEQYF.

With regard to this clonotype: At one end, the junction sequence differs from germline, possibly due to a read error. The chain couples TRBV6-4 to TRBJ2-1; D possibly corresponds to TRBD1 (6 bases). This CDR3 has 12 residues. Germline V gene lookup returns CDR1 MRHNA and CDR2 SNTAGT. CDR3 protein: CASSNSGVGQFF. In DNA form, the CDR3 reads TGTGCCAGCAGTAACTCAGGGGTGGGGCAGTTCTTC.

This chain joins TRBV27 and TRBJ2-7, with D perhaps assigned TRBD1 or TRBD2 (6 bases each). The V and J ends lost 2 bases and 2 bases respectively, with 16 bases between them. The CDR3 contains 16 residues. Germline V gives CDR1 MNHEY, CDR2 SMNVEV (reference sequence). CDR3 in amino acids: CASSLPRGPLPYEQYF. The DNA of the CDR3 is TGTGCCAGCAGTTTACCCCGGGGGCCCCTTCCCTACGAGCAGTACTTC.

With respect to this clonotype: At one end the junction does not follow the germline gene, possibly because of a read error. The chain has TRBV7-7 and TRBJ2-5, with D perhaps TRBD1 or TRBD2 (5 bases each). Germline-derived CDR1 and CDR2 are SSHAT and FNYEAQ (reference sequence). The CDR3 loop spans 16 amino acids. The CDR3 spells CASSLGTRLPQETQYF. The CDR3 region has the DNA TGTGCTAGCAGCCTAGGGACCCGACTGCCCCAAGAGACCCAGTACTTC.

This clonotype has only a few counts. The CDR3 region is CASSFDQTGGGNNEQFF. The CDR3 nucleotides read TGTGCCAGCAGCTTCGATCAGACAGGGGGGGGAAACAATGAGCAGTTCTTC. The V and J genes are TRBV13 and TRBJ2-1; TRBD1 matches at 9 bases. This CDR3 has 17 amino acids. Germline assignment: CDR1 PRHDT and CDR2 FYEKMQ (reference sequence). The V and J ends lost 3 bases and 5 bases, in that order; junction bases with no gene match: 11.

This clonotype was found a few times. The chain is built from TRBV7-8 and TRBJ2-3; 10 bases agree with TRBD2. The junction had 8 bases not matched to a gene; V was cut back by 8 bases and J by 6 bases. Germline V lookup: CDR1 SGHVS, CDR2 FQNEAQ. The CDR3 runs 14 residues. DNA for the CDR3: TGTGCCAGCGGCCCGCTAGCGGGGGCTGATACGCAGTATTTT. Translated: CASGPLAGADTQYF.

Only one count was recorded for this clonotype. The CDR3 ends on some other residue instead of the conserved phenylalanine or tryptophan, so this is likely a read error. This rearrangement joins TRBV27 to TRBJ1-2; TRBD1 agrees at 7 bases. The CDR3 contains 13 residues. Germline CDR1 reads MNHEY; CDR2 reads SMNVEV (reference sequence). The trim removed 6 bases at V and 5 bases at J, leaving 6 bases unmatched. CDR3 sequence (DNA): TGTGCCAGCAGGGGGGACAGTCCTTATGGCTACACCTGC. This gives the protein CASRGDSPYGYTC.